Each of the 5 T cell receptor beta chains below was sequenced from the same sample in a study of T-cell memory formation after mild COVID-19. One entry per CDR3 protein results from TCRdb running MiXCR on the 5' RACE reads. The sample carries hundreds of thousands of distinct CDR3 sequences, about 15% recorded once. The sample taken for sequencing was PBMCs or a T cell subset sorted from them (not recorded which). These receptors all stem from a man between 18 and 35 years old who had mild COVID-19 (a few samples of this study predate the infection). Cell type and time point are not known.

V is TRBV27 and J is TRBJ2-3, with 11 bases lining up with TRBD2. The junction had 4 bases not matched to a gene; V was cut back by 5 bases and J by 3 bases. CDR1 MNHEY and CDR2 SMNVEV come from the germline V gene (reference sequence). The CDR3 is 15 residues long. CDR3 bases: TGTGCCAGCAGTATACTAGCGGGGGTAACAGATACGCAGTATTTT. Translation: CASSILAGVTDTQYF.

This clonotype turned up a few times. V is TRBV3-1 and J is TRBJ2-5; D remains unclear. Germline V lookup: CDR1 LGHDT, CDR2 YNNKEL (reference sequence). The germline V and J ends were trimmed by 3 bases and 13 bases, with 3 bases remaining between them. The CDR3 loop spans 8 amino acids. The CDR3 loop is CASSQRYF. In nucleotides, the CDR3 is TGTGCCAGCAGCCAGCGGTACTTC.

This clonotype was detected a few times. The rearrangement joins TRBV12-3 or TRBV12-4 to TRBJ1-5, with D unclear. CDR3 length: 13 residues. The germline V and J ends were trimmed by 6 bases and 5 bases, with 11 bases remaining between them. The CDR3 sequence is CASSLPDYQPQHF. The CDR3 nucleotides are TGTGCCAGCAGCCTACCCGATTATCAGCCCCAGCATTTT.

This clonotype was seen a handful of times. The J gene is TRBJ2-5, the V gene TRBV5-1, with D tentatively TRBD2 (6 bases). Germline V gene sequence: CDR1 SGHRS, CDR2 YFSETQ. Deletions cut 4 bases from V and 1 base from J, with 14 bases between. The CDR3 length is 15 residues. The CDR3 coding sequence is TGCGCCAGCAGCACAGGTTCAGCGGGCCAAGAGACCCAGTACTTC. Amino acid sequence: CASSTGSAGQETQYF. The entire variable domain, with the rest obtained from reference TRBV5-1 and TRBJ2-5, is as follows: KAGVTQTPRYLIKTRGQQVTLSCSPISGHRSVSWYQQTPGQGLQFLFEYFSETQRNKGNFPGRFSGRQFSNSRSEMNVSTLELGDSALYLCASSTGSAGQETQYFGPGTRLLVL.

The genes are TRBV19 and TRBJ2-3; 7 nucleotides agree with TRBD2. The germline V gene has CDR1 LNHDA and CDR2 SQIVND (reference sequence). Trimming at V came to 9 bases and at J to 1 base, leaving 7 bases not matched to a gene. The CDR3 sequence is 14 residues long. The CDR3 loop is CASKSRGGTDTQYF. The CDR3 bases are TGTGCCAGCAAAAGTCGGGGGGGCACAGATACGCAGTATTTT.